The rows below give T cell receptor beta chains drawn from one sample of a study of cytomegalovirus exposure and HLA in healthy donors. Repertoires were generated with immunoSEQ multiplex PCR, while TCRdb's copy carries only in-frame clones and drops some. In the table there are 90,000 to 100,000 clones, 87% of which are singletons. Sample: PBMCs. Receptor source: a woman aged 25 to 45 in good health and CMV-seronegative. CDR3s leave out the opening cysteine and the closing phenylalanine or tryptophan. Clone size is shown for a subset of rows, as once, few, many or a class of expanded clone.

v_call | clone_size | cdr3_aa
TRBV5-5 | . | ASSSGTLSYEQY
TRBV7-9 | . | ASSPLKRGASYEQY
TRBV7-2 | . | ASSLRWGGEQF
TRBV28 | . | ASSWTGWSGELF
TRBV19 | . | ASSNSRKGYT
TRBV18 | . | ASSHTGTAALSYEQY
TRBV11-2 | . | ASSPGGPLSGELF
TRBV27 | . | ASRPNRDKNNYEQY
TRBV18 | . | ASSPNAGVHGYT
TRBV11-3 | . | ASSPDRLTDTQY
TRBV7-9 | . | ASSSVSGRALDEQF
TRBV4-1 | . | ASSQGVEEKLF
TRBV19 | . | ASSIRHAYEQY
TRBV5-1 | . | ASSPGGGTGGLYEQY
TRBV6-4 | . | ASSVEGHTGELF
TRBV27 | medium-sized | ASSLGPTDTQY
TRBV5-4 | . | ASTREGVLRTDTQY
TRBV5-1 | . | ASSSGQPSDTQY
TRBV2 | once | ASSGQATEAF
TRBV27 | . | ASSFPGFLNEQF